Listed below are T cell receptor beta chains from one sample, sequenced in a study of T cell responses to AZD1222 COVID-19 vaccine. The repertoire was sequenced with immunoSEQ multiplex PCR; TCRdb's copy has only in-frame clones and lacks some. Of approximately 80,000 clones detected, approximately 83% appear once; the ten largest clones hold 9% to 14%. Sample: peripheral blood, taken 28 days after the second AZD1222 dose. The receptor set was obtained from an adult who received the AZD1222 COVID-19 vaccine. Both conserved end residues are part of each CDR3. A D gene is named only where the DNA matches it firmly. A row's size may be missing; if present it is once, few, many or a size class.

clone size | D gene | J gene | V gene | CDR3 DNA | CDR3 protein
few | TRBD2 | TRBJ2-2 | TRBV5-1 | TGCGCCAGCAGCCCCCTGGGACTAGCGGGGACCGGGGAGCTGTTTTTT | CASSPLGLAGTGELFF
- | - | TRBJ2-3 | TRBV28 | TGTGCCAGTACACCTTCTGGGGGCTTGAGAAATACGCAGTATTTT | CASTPSGGLRNTQYF
- | - | TRBJ2-6 | TRBV15 | TGTGCCACCAGCGTAGGGGCCGGGGCCAACGTCCTGACTTTC | CATSVGAGANVLTF
- | - | TRBJ2-1 | TRBV11-3 | TGTGCCAGCAGCTTAGATGGCAGGACCTACAATGAGCAGTTCTTC | CASSLDGRTYNEQFF
once | TRBD1 | TRBJ2-3 | TRBV10-3 | TGTGCCATCAGTGGGACAGGGGGCACAGATACGCAGTATTTT | CAISGTGGTDTQYF
once | TRBD2 | TRBJ2-1 | TRBV29-1 | TGCAGCGTCGGGGGGTCCCCCAATGAGCAGTTCTTC | CSVGGSPNEQFF
- | - | TRBJ2-5 | TRBV7-9 | TGTGCCAGCAGCTTAGAGACTTTCAAAGAGACCCAGTACTTC | CASSLETFKETQYF
- | - | TRBJ1-2 | TRBV28 | TGTGCCAGCAGTTTACCCATGGACGGAGGCTACACCTTC | CASSLPMDGGYTF
- | TRBD1 | TRBJ1-5 | TRBV12-5 | TGTGCTAGTGGTTTGGCCCCGGGGACAGGGCCAAGCAATCAGCCCCAGCATTTT | CASGLAPGTGPSNQPQHF
- | - | TRBJ1-1 | TRBV18 | TGTGCCAGCTCACCACCGGAAGGGACCGTCACTGAAGCTTTCTTT | CASSPPEGTVTEAFF
once | - | TRBJ1-1 | TRBV11-2 | TGTGCCAGCAGCTTGTATCAGGCAAACACTGAAGCTTTCTTT | CASSLYQANTEAFF
once | TRBD1 | TRBJ2-1 | TRBV19 | TGTGCCAGTAGTATTAGGACAGGGAGCATTGAGCAGTTCTTC | CASSIRTGSIEQFF
- | - | TRBJ1-6 | TRBV4-3 | TGCGCCAGCAGCCAAGATCGGGCCCGAGTCTCCTATTCACCCCTCCACTTT | CASSQDRARVSYSPLHF
- | TRBD2 | TRBJ2-3 | TRBV5-1 | TGCGCCAGCAGCATGGGACTAGCAGCCTTCACAGATACGCAGTATTTT | CASSMGLAAFTDTQYF
few | TRBD2 | TRBJ2-2 | TRBV5-1 | TGCGCCAGCAGCTCCCTATTTAGCGGGGGGGCCGAAACCGGGGAGCTGTTTTTT | CASSSLFSGGAETGELFF
- | TRBD1 | TRBJ1-2 | TRBV28 | TGTGCCAGCAGTTTGCTGACAGGGGAGGGTGGCTACACCTTC | CASSLLTGEGGYTF
- | - | TRBJ2-7 | TRBV10-3 | TGTGCCATCAGTGCAAACGCCTACGAGCAGTACTTC | CAISANAYEQYF
- | - | TRBJ2-1 | TRBV11-3 | TGTGCCAGCAGCTTAGGAACTCTCAATGAGCAGTTCTTC | CASSLGTLNEQFF
- | TRBD1 | TRBJ1-4 | TRBV4-2 | TGTGCCAGCAGCCGACAACAGGGGACCTCAACTAATGAAAAACTGTTTTTT | CASSRQQGTSTNEKLFF
- | TRBD1 | TRBJ1-6 | TRBV10-3 | TGTGCCATCAGTGAGCCGACAGGGGACCATTCACCCCTCCACTTT | CAISEPTGDHSPLHF
- | TRBD2 | TRBJ2-1 | TRBV18 | TGTGCCAGCTCACCTAGCGGGGGTTCCTACAATGAGCAGTTCTTC | CASSPSGGSYNEQFF
- | - | TRBJ2-7 | TRBV15 | TGTGCCACCAGCAACCAGGGGCCCTACGAGCAGTACTTC | CATSNQGPYEQYF
- | TRBD2 | TRBJ2-1 | TRBV11-3 | TGTGCCAGCAGCTTAGCCGACGGGACTAGCGGGGGGCTGTCCAATGAGCAGTTCTTC | CASSLADGTSGGLSNEQFF
many | - | TRBJ1-5 | TRBV7-2 | TGTGCCAGCAGCTTGAACGCCGGGGGACAGCCCCAGCATTTT | CASSLNAGGQPQHF
few | - | TRBJ2-3 | TRBV24-1 | TGTGCCACCAGTGATCACAGGTTACCCACAGATACGCAGTATTTT | CATSDHRLPTDTQYF
- | - | TRBJ2-6 | TRBV7-8 | TGTGCCAGCAGGGGCGGACCCAAGGGATCTGGGGCCAACGTCCTGACTTTC | CASRGGPKGSGANVLTF
- | TRBD1 | TRBJ2-4 | TRBV7-2 | TGTGCCAGCAGCACTAGGGGTGGGACAGGGGACAAAAACATTCAGTACTTC | CASSTRGGTGDKNIQYF
- | - | TRBJ1-1 | TRBV3-1/TRBV3-2 | TGTGCCAGCAGCCGCGGCGGGGGGGACACTGAAGCTTTCTTT | CASSRGGGDTEAFF
- | - | TRBJ2-4 | TRBV4-3 | TGCGCCAGCAGCCAAGTTACGGGGGCGCGCATTCAGTACTTC | CASSQVTGARIQYF
- | - | TRBJ2-2 | TRBV7-2 | TGTGCCAGCAGCTTACTGGCGTCGAACACCGGGGAGCTGTTTTTT | CASSLLASNTGELFF
- | - | TRBJ1-2 | TRBV4-3 | TGCGCCAGCAGCCAAGTCGGGCAGGGGAGGGGTACTAACTATGGCTACACCTTC | CASSQVGQGRGTNYGYTF